A selection of T cell receptor beta chains follows, all from one sample in a study of blood T cell repertoires in COVID-19. Measured with immunoSEQ multiplex PCR; TCRdb has only the in-frame clones, and not every one. The repertoire holds 380,000 or so clones, with approximately 88% as singletons. Source material: peripheral blood. These receptors all come from a man between 35 and 55 years old with acute or convalescent COVID-19. Each CDR3 is given with its conserved first and last residue. The D gene is left open where the match is weak. Part of the rows lack a size; the others show once, few, many or a class for expanded clones.

abundance: -; j_gene: TRBJ2-3; d_gene: TRBD2; v_gene: TRBV10-3; CDR3aa: CAISGTSGGLNKPPDTQYF; CDR3nt: TGTGCCATCAGTGGGACTAGCGGGGGGCTCAATAAACCTCCAGATACGCAGTATTTT
abundance: -; j_gene: TRBJ2-1; d_gene: TRBD2; v_gene: TRBV9; CDR3aa: CASSSNPAGDAYNEQFF; CDR3nt: TGTGCCAGCAGTTCGAACCCAGCGGGGGATGCCTACAATGAGCAGTTCTTC
abundance: -; j_gene: TRBJ1-4; d_gene: -; v_gene: TRBV3-1/TRBV3-2; CDR3aa: CASSLRDRSEKLFF; CDR3nt: TGTGCCAGCAGCCTACGAGACAGGAGTGAAAAACTGTTTTTT
abundance: -; j_gene: TRBJ2-3; d_gene: -; v_gene: TRBV9; CDR3aa: CASSVVGGSQYF; CDR3nt: TGTGCCAGCAGCGTAGTAGGCGGGTCCCAGTATTTT
abundance: once; j_gene: TRBJ1-1; d_gene: TRBD1; v_gene: TRBV7-9; CDR3aa: CASSSSGGTEAFF; CDR3nt: TGTGCCAGCAGCTCCTCAGGGGGCACTGAAGCTTTCTTT
abundance: -; j_gene: TRBJ2-5; d_gene: TRBD1; v_gene: TRBV23-1; CDR3aa: CASSPTGVRETQYF; CDR3nt: TGCGCCAGCAGTCCTACAGGGGTCCGGGAGACCCAGTACTTC
abundance: -; j_gene: TRBJ2-5; d_gene: TRBD1; v_gene: TRBV4-1; CDR3aa: CASSPRDREGETQYF; CDR3nt: TGCGCCAGCAGCCCCCGGGACAGGGAGGGGGAGACCCAGTACTTC
abundance: few; j_gene: TRBJ1-1; d_gene: -; v_gene: TRBV3-1/TRBV3-2; CDR3aa: CASSQEGRNTEAFF; CDR3nt: TGTGCCAGCAGCCAAGAAGGGAGGAACACTGAAGCTTTCTTT
abundance: -; j_gene: TRBJ2-2; d_gene: -; v_gene: TRBV27; CDR3aa: CASSFGGNTGELFF; CDR3nt: TGTGCCAGCAGTTTCGGGGGAAACACCGGGGAGCTGTTTTTT
abundance: -; j_gene: TRBJ1-1; d_gene: -; v_gene: TRBV3-1/TRBV3-2; CDR3aa: CASSQGERVRAFF; CDR3nt: TGTGCCAGCAGCCAAGGAGAGAGAGTCCGAGCTTTCTTT
abundance: -; j_gene: TRBJ1-1; d_gene: -; v_gene: TRBV6-6; CDR3aa: CASSYSDMGGITEAFF; CDR3nt: TGTGCCAGCAGTTATTCTGATATGGGGGGGATCACTGAAGCTTTCTTT
abundance: -; j_gene: TRBJ2-4; d_gene: -; v_gene: TRBV7-2; CDR3aa: CASSSMGGQYF; CDR3nt: TGTGCCAGCAGCTCGATGGGGGGACAGTACTTC
abundance: once; j_gene: TRBJ1-1; d_gene: -; v_gene: TRBV28; CDR3aa: CASSSGTEAFF; CDR3nt: TGTGCCAGCAGTTCTGGGACAGAAGCTTTCTTT
abundance: -; j_gene: TRBJ1-6; d_gene: TRBD1; v_gene: TRBV4-3; CDR3aa: CASSWDRVNSPLHF; CDR3nt: TGCGCCAGCAGCTGGGACAGGGTTAATTCACCCCTCCACTTT
abundance: -; j_gene: TRBJ1-2; d_gene: -; v_gene: TRBV29-1; CDR3aa: CSVDGGGGYTF; CDR3nt: TGCAGCGTTGATGGCGGAGGCGGCTACACCTTC
abundance: -; j_gene: TRBJ2-2; d_gene: -; v_gene: TRBV12-3/TRBV12-4; CDR3aa: CASRKSGAGELFF; CDR3nt: TGTGCCAGCAGAAAAAGCGGCGCCGGGGAGCTGTTTTTT
abundance: -; j_gene: TRBJ2-2; d_gene: TRBD1; v_gene: TRBV19; CDR3aa: CASSITGGMTTGELFF; CDR3nt: TGTGCCAGTAGTATAACAGGGGGCATGACCACCGGGGAGCTGTTTTTT
abundance: -; j_gene: TRBJ1-1; d_gene: -; v_gene: TRBV29-1; CDR3aa: CSAETGMNTEAFF; CDR3nt: TGCAGCGCTGAGACAGGCATGAACACTGAAGCTTTCTTT
abundance: -; j_gene: TRBJ2-1; d_gene: -; v_gene: TRBV5-6; CDR3aa: CASSHLFLEGPYNEQFF; CDR3nt: TGTGCCAGCAGCCACCTGTTTTTGGAGGGCCCCTACAATGAGCAGTTCTTC
abundance: -; j_gene: TRBJ2-7; d_gene: TRBD1; v_gene: TRBV4-1; CDR3aa: CASSQLGQGAYEQYF; CDR3nt: TGCGCCAGCAGCCAACTCGGACAGGGGGCTTACGAGCAGTACTTC
abundance: -; j_gene: TRBJ1-2; d_gene: -; v_gene: TRBV28; CDR3aa: CASSSDQGVYGYTF; CDR3nt: TGTGCCAGCAGTTCCGACCAGGGCGTCTATGGCTACACCTTC
abundance: -; j_gene: TRBJ2-1; d_gene: -; v_gene: TRBV2; CDR3aa: CASSEEGGSSYNEQFF; CDR3nt: TGTGCCAGCAGTGAAGAGGGGGGGAGCTCCTACAATGAGCAGTTCTTC
abundance: -; j_gene: TRBJ2-1; d_gene: TRBD2; v_gene: TRBV27; CDR3aa: CASSSPRGTNYNEQFF; CDR3nt: TGTGCCAGCAGTTCTCCTCGGGGGACTAATTACAATGAGCAGTTCTTC
abundance: -; j_gene: TRBJ2-7; d_gene: TRBD2; v_gene: TRBV23-1; CDR3aa: CASSQRSAGGTYEQYF; CDR3nt: TGCGCCAGCAGTCAACGCTCGGCGGGAGGGACCTACGAGCAGTACTTC
abundance: -; j_gene: TRBJ1-5; d_gene: -; v_gene: TRBV5-1; CDR3aa: CASSFDSSRQPQHF; CDR3nt: TGCGCCAGCAGCTTTGACAGCTCCAGGCAGCCCCAGCATTTT
abundance: -; j_gene: TRBJ2-1; d_gene: -; v_gene: TRBV6-5; CDR3aa: CASSRLYNEQFF; CDR3nt: TGTGCCAGCAGCCGCCTATACAATGAGCAGTTCTTC
abundance: -; j_gene: TRBJ1-3; d_gene: -; v_gene: TRBV29-1; CDR3aa: CSVAQGDSGNTIYF; CDR3nt: TGCAGCGTTGCCCAGGGTGACTCTGGAAACACCATATATTTT
abundance: -; j_gene: TRBJ2-7; d_gene: -; v_gene: TRBV5-1; CDR3aa: CASSLEAGIPYEQYF; CDR3nt: TGCGCCAGCAGCTTGGAGGCGGGGATCCCCTACGAGCAGTACTTC
abundance: -; j_gene: TRBJ2-5; d_gene: TRBD1; v_gene: TRBV5-1; CDR3aa: CASSPDRAQETQYF; CDR3nt: TGCGCCAGCAGCCCCGACAGGGCCCAAGAGACCCAGTACTTC
abundance: few; j_gene: TRBJ2-4; d_gene: -; v_gene: TRBV12-3/TRBV12-4; CDR3aa: CASLHGQNIQYF; CDR3nt: TGTGCCAGCCTCCATGGCCAAAACATTCAGTACTTC
abundance: -; j_gene: TRBJ2-3; d_gene: -; v_gene: TRBV24-1; CDR3aa: CATSPRDTDTQYF; CDR3nt: TGTGCCACCAGTCCCAGGGACACAGATACGCAGTATTTT
abundance: -; j_gene: TRBJ2-2; d_gene: TRBD2; v_gene: TRBV6-4; CDR3aa: CASSDAPGGSAGELFF; CDR3nt: TGTGCCAGCAGTGACGCCCCGGGGGGGTCGGCCGGGGAGCTGTTTTTT
abundance: -; j_gene: TRBJ1-2; d_gene: -; v_gene: TRBV28; CDR3aa: CASSFRGYGYTF; CDR3nt: TGTGCCAGCAGTTTCCGAGGGTATGGCTACACCTTC
abundance: -; j_gene: TRBJ2-3; d_gene: TRBD2; v_gene: TRBV7-3; CDR3aa: CASSSDTSGPGDTQYF; CDR3nt: TGTGCCAGCAGCTCCGATACTAGCGGGCCCGGAGATACGCAGTATTTT
abundance: -; j_gene: TRBJ2-6; d_gene: TRBD1; v_gene: TRBV27; CDR3aa: CASSLRRTGGAGANVLTF; CDR3nt: TGTGCCAGCAGTTTAAGGCGCACAGGGGGAGCTGGGGCCAACGTCCTGACTTTC
abundance: -; j_gene: TRBJ2-7; d_gene: -; v_gene: TRBV6-5; CDR3aa: CASSYSFWTEGYEQYF; CDR3nt: TGTGCCAGCAGTTACTCGTTCTGGACCGAGGGCTACGAGCAGTACTTC
abundance: -; j_gene: TRBJ2-1; d_gene: -; v_gene: TRBV27; CDR3aa: CASSAGRSEQFF; CDR3nt: TGTGCCAGCAGTGCCGGGAGAAGTGAGCAGTTCTTC
abundance: -; j_gene: TRBJ1-5; d_gene: -; v_gene: TRBV10-2; CDR3aa: CASSESMGGQPQHF; CDR3nt: TGCGCCAGCAGTGAGTCGATGGGGGGGCAGCCCCAGCATTTT
abundance: few; j_gene: TRBJ1-2; d_gene: -; v_gene: TRBV4-1; CDR3aa: CASSQDSEAVGGYTF; CDR3nt: TGCGCCAGCAGCCAAGATTCGGAGGCAGTAGGTGGCTACACCTTC
abundance: -; j_gene: TRBJ1-2; d_gene: -; v_gene: TRBV28; CDR3aa: CASSFLGAVAYGYTF; CDR3nt: TGTGCCAGCAGTTTTCTAGGGGCAGTGGCCTATGGCTACACCTTC
abundance: -; j_gene: TRBJ1-2; d_gene: TRBD1; v_gene: TRBV4-1; CDR3aa: CASSDRPGQGFYGYTF; CDR3nt: TGCGCCAGCAGCGATCGACCGGGACAGGGGTTCTATGGCTACACCTTC
abundance: -; j_gene: TRBJ2-5; d_gene: -; v_gene: TRBV19; CDR3aa: CASSIRRGGGETQYF; CDR3nt: TGTGCCAGTAGTATCCGTCGAGGAGGAGGAGAGACCCAGTACTTC
abundance: once; j_gene: TRBJ1-6; d_gene: -; v_gene: TRBV5-1; CDR3aa: CASSLSGNSPLHF; CDR3nt: TGCGCCAGCAGCTTGTCGGGGAATTCACCCCTCCACTTT
abundance: -; j_gene: TRBJ1-1; d_gene: -; v_gene: TRBV4-1; CDR3aa: CASSQIRENTEAFF; CDR3nt: TGCGCCAGCAGCCAGATCCGGGAGAACACTGAAGCTTTCTTT
abundance: -; j_gene: TRBJ2-3; d_gene: TRBD1; v_gene: TRBV6-5; CDR3aa: CASSRTGPTDTQYF; CDR3nt: TGTGCCAGCTCTCGGACAGGACCCACAGATACGCAGTATTTT
abundance: few; j_gene: TRBJ2-3; d_gene: TRBD2; v_gene: TRBV7-9; CDR3aa: CASSPRTSYGTDTQYF; CDR3nt: TGTGCCAGCAGCCCTCGGACTAGCTACGGAACAGATACGCAGTATTTT
abundance: -; j_gene: TRBJ1-6; d_gene: -; v_gene: TRBV7-9; CDR3aa: CASSLSSVGGNSPLHF; CDR3nt: TGTGCCAGCAGCTTAAGTTCAGTAGGGGGAAATTCACCCCTCCACTTT
abundance: once; j_gene: TRBJ2-3; d_gene: TRBD2; v_gene: TRBV24-1; CDR3aa: CATSVKRGGTDTQYF; CDR3nt: TGTGCCACCAGTGTCAAGCGGGGGGGTACAGATACGCAGTATTTT
abundance: -; j_gene: TRBJ1-5; d_gene: -; v_gene: TRBV28; CDR3aa: CASSSRLTGQPQHF; CDR3nt: TGTGCCAGCAGTTCCCGCCTGACAGGTCAGCCCCAGCATTTT
abundance: -; j_gene: TRBJ2-7; d_gene: -; v_gene: TRBV27; CDR3aa: CASRAHDSYEQYF; CDR3nt: TGTGCCAGCAGGGCCCATGATTCCTACGAGCAGTACTTC
abundance: -; j_gene: TRBJ2-3; d_gene: TRBD2; v_gene: TRBV24-1; CDR3aa: CATKRGDIDTQYF; CDR3nt: TGTGCCACCAAGCGGGGAGACATAGATACGCAGTATTTT
abundance: -; j_gene: TRBJ2-7; d_gene: TRBD2; v_gene: TRBV19; CDR3aa: CASSNGGKGYEQYF; CDR3nt: TGTGCCAGTAGTAACGGGGGGAAGGGATACGAGCAGTACTTC
abundance: -; j_gene: TRBJ1-5; d_gene: TRBD1; v_gene: TRBV27; CDR3aa: CASSWTGGVLGISNQPQHF; CDR3nt: TGTGCCAGCAGTTGGACAGGGGGCGTTTTGGGTATTAGCAATCAGCCCCAGCATTTT
abundance: -; j_gene: TRBJ1-5; d_gene: -; v_gene: TRBV7-8; CDR3aa: CASSLDPGRFGNQPQHF; CDR3nt: TGTGCCAGCAGCTTAGACCCAGGGAGGTTTGGCAATCAGCCCCAGCATTTT
abundance: -; j_gene: TRBJ2-1; d_gene: TRBD1; v_gene: TRBV5-1; CDR3aa: CASSFPGTGRNEQFF; CDR3nt: TGCGCCAGCAGCTTTCCCGGGACAGGGAGGAATGAGCAGTTCTTC